These 28 T cell receptor beta chains originate from one sample sequenced in a study of blood T cells in healthy people across ages. Using a J-beta primer mix together with a sample-barcoded 5' primer, a second PCR was run for about 6 to 12 cycles. TCRdb called the 5' RACE reads again in MiXCR, with one record for every CDR3 protein. The sample yields around 800,000 distinct CDR3 sequences, about 55% seen once. What was sequenced was blood. The receptor set was obtained from an older man in good health.

The chain uses TRBV5-1 and TRBJ2-5; tentatively, D is TRBD1 (6 bases). Germline V gene sequence: CDR1 SGHRS, CDR2 YFSETQ. The V end lost 4 bases, the J end lost 1 base, and 14 bases lay between the germline ends. This CDR3 has 15 amino acids. CDR3 bases: TGCGCCAGCAGCCTTGGACAGTGGGCCCAAGAGACCCAGTACTTC. It yields the protein CASSLGQWAQETQYF.

This chain connects TRBV29-1 to TRBJ2-4, with D perhaps TRBD1 (5 bases). With 7 bases removed from V and 1 base from J, the gap between germline ends came to 17 bases. Germline CDR1 SQVTM, CDR2 ANQGSEA. The CDR3 has 15 residues. The CDR3 region has the DNA TGCAGCGCTTCAGGGAATGCAGAGGCCAAAAACATTCAGTACTTC. Translated, it gives CSASGNAEAKNIQYF.

The gene calls are TRBV6-6 and TRBJ2-7; 12 bases align to TRBD2. Germline CDR1 and CDR2: MNHNY and SVGAGI (reference sequence). V lost 8 bases, J lost 2 bases, and 7 bases stayed unmatched. There are 15 residues in the CDR3. The chain's CDR3 is CASALLAGGAYEQYF. CDR3 nucleotide sequence: TGTGCCAGCGCCTTACTAGCGGGAGGCGCCTACGAGCAGTACTTC.

The rearrangement joins TRBV12-3 or TRBV12-4 to TRBJ2-5; possible D gene TRBD1, 7 bases. The J call may be mistaken, given a closer DNA end match to TRBJ2-7. The CDR3 runs 15 residues. CDR3 in amino acids: CASSYRGGTVYEQYF. The CDR3, as DNA: TGTGCCAGCAGTTACAGGGGAGGTACGGTCTACGAGCAGTACTTC.

This clonotype showed up just a few times. The chain is built from TRBV7-8 and TRBJ2-1, with TRBD2 matching over 9 bases. The J segment lost 9 bases and the V segment lost 10 bases, leaving 7 bases of the junction unmatched. The CDR3 consists of 12 residues. CDR1 is SGHVS and CDR2 is FQNEAQ in the germline V gene. CDR3 residues: CANSGRSSEQFF. The DNA for the CDR3 is TGTGCCAATAGCGGGAGATCAAGTGAGCAGTTCTTC.

This clonotype was counted between two and nine times. In DNA form, the CDR3 reads TGTGCCAGCAGAAATACTCGGGGGGGAGAGACCCAGTACTTC. Encoded protein: CASRNTRGGETQYF. The chain links TRBV2 to TRBJ2-5, with 8 bases lining up with TRBD2. J gave up 4 bases and V 6 bases, and 7 bases lay outside the gene matches. The CDR3 consists of 14 residues. CDR1 and CDR2 from the germline V gene are SNHLY and FYNNEI.

V and J are TRBV12-3 or TRBV12-4 and TRBJ2-1, with D unresolved. This CDR3 spans 18 amino acids. V was trimmed by 5 bases and J by 1 base, leaving 21 bases between them. The CDR3 spells CASSPLLGPAPSYNEQFF. CDR3 sequence (DNA): TGTGCCAGCAGTCCCCTCCTTGGACCAGCCCCATCCTACAATGAGCAGTTCTTC.

V and J are TRBV12-3 or TRBV12-4 and TRBJ2-2; 7 bases line up with TRBD1. J was trimmed by 4 bases and V by 5 bases; bases with no gene match: 4. There are 14 residues in the CDR3. The CDR3 region is CASSLTGFTGELFF. The CDR3 DNA follows: TGTGCCAGCAGTCTGACAGGGTTCACCGGGGAGCTGTTTTTT.

The CDR3 DNA is TGCAGTGCTTTTCCGGGGGCTGAAGCTTTCTTT. This codes for CSAFPGAEAFF. The gene calls are TRBV20-1 and TRBJ1-1, with D possibly being TRBD1 (5 bases). The CDR3 length is 11 residues. V lost 5 bases, J lost 6 bases, and 10 bases lay in between. CDR1 and CDR2 (germline): DFQATT, SNEGSKA (reference sequence).

For this clonotype: A much larger clone is a single base away; this may be a read error. This sequence joins TRBV12-3 or TRBV12-4 and TRBJ2-7; D ambiguous. Trimming removed 4 bases at V and 7 bases at J, with 11 bases between. The CDR3 loop spans 12 amino acids. The CDR3 region is CASSYSDDEQYF. As DNA, the CDR3 is TGTGCCAGCAGTTACTCGGACGATGAGCAGTACTTC.

The chain uses TRBV7-2 and TRBJ2-7, with 8 bases identical to TRBD2. This CDR3 spans 16 amino acids. The ends lost 4 bases at V and 2 bases at J; junction bases unmatched: 10. Germline V CDR1 and CDR2: SGHTA, FQGNSA. The CDR3 sequence: CASSSPPWTSPYEQYF. For the CDR3, the DNA is TGTGCCAGCAGCTCTCCCCCGTGGACTAGCCCCTACGAGCAGTACTTC.

This clonotype was observed a handful of times. For the CDR3, the DNA is TGTGCCAGCAGCCGCCGGACAGGGACTCAGTACGAGCAGTACTTC. Residues: CASSRRTGTQYEQYF. This chain links TRBV21-1 with TRBJ2-7; TRBD1, the table's D call, lacks a check against the DNA. TRBV21-1 is a pseudogene. The CDR3 has 15 amino acids.

The chain carries TRBV7-3 and TRBJ2-1, with TRBD2 matching 13 bases. CDR1 is SGHTA, CDR2 FQGTGA, per germline. The CDR3 runs to 14 residues. Unmatched junction bases numbered 5, after V lost 9 bases and J lost 6 bases. The CDR3, as DNA: TGTGCCAGGACCCGACTAGCGGGAGGCAATGAGCAGTTCTTC. Its protein product is CARTRLAGGNEQFF. Drawing the rest from reference TRBV7-3 and TRBJ2-1, the complete variable domain is GAGVSQTPSNKVTEKGKYVELRCDPISGHTALYWYRQSLGQGPEFLIYFQGTGAADDSGLPNDRFFAVRPEGSVSTLKIQRTERGDSAVYLCARTRLAGGNEQFFGPGTRLTVL.

The gene calls are TRBV29-1 and TRBJ2-7; 7 nucleotides agree with TRBD2. V lost 8 bases and J lost 2; bases outside the gene matches: 3. Germline values: CDR1 SQVTM, CDR2 ANQGSEA. CDR3 length equals 11 residues. CDR3 bases: TGCAGCTCAGGGACTACCTACGAGCAGTACTTC. Encoded protein: CSSGTTYEQYF.

In the case of this clonotype: At one end, the junction sequence differs from germline, possibly due to a read error. This chain links TRBV6-1 with TRBJ2-7, with a weak D call TRBD1 (5 bases). Germline assignment: CDR1 MNHNS and CDR2 SASEGT. The CDR3 length is 13 residues. The CDR3 nucleotides are TGTGCCGGCAGTGGTGGGGCCCATTACGAGCAGAACTTC. Translating it yields CAGSGGAHYEQNF.

This clonotype has more than one count but fewer than ten. The chain links TRBV18 to TRBJ2-3; TRBD2 agrees at 8 bases. V was pared by 2 bases and J by 0 bases, with 10 bases of the junction left unmatched. The CDR3 length is 18 residues. The germline V gene has CDR1 KGHSH and CDR2 LQKENI. CDR3 DNA: TGTGCCAGCTCACCAGGCGGGAGGACCATCGCTAGCACAGATACGCAGTATTTT. Translating it yields CASSPGGRTIASTDTQYF.

The table lists this clonotype with many counts. The chain has TRBV10-3 and TRBJ2-7, with TRBD2 as a possible D gene (6 bases). The CDR3 sequence is 15 residues long. Germline V gene sequence: CDR1 ENHRY, CDR2 SYGVKD. V shed 6 bases and J shed 6 bases, with 21 bases lying between them. The CDR3 reads CAIRDRDFGNSEQYF. CDR3 DNA: TGTGCCATCAGAGACCGGGACTTTGGGAATAGCGAGCAGTACTTC.

This clonotype appeared a few times. The chain couples TRBV20-1 to TRBJ2-5; TRBD2 is a possible D gene (6 bases). CDR1 is DFQATT and CDR2 is SNEGSKA in the germline V gene (reference sequence). Deletions cut 1 base from V and 1 base from J, with 16 bases between. There are 16 residues in the CDR3. The CDR3 nucleotides read TGCAGTGCTAGAGGACGGGGGAGCATACTCCAAGAGACCCAGTACTTC. It translates to CSARGRGSILQETQYF.

The rearrangement joins TRBV6-1 to TRBJ2-1; the match to TRBD2 covers 9 bases. Per the germline V gene, CDR1 is MNHNS and CDR2 is SASEGT. The CDR3 runs 20 residues. The V and J ends lost 0 bases and 0 bases, in that order; junction bases with no gene match: 12. In DNA form, the CDR3 reads TGTGCCAGCAGTGAAGCTCCGGAGACTAGCGGATTTAGCTCCTACAATGAGCAGTTCTTC. It yields the protein CASSEAPETSGFSSYNEQFF.

The chain combines TRBV28 with TRBJ2-7, with 14 bases that match TRBD2. The better agreement between TRBJ2-5 and the DNA end casts doubt on the J call. CDR3 size: 15 residues. CDR1 and CDR2 (germline): MDHEN, SYDVKM. The CDR3 is CASSSPTSGRGTQYF. CDR3 bases: TGTGCCAGCAGTTCCCCGACTAGCGGGAGGGGGACCCAGTACTTC.

This sequence joins TRBV27 and TRBJ2-1; the match to TRBD2 covers 8 bases. Trimming removed 4 bases from V and 0 bases from J; junction bases left unmatched: 5. The CDR3 is made up of 16 amino acids. The germline gives CDR1 MNHEY, CDR2 SMNVEV (reference sequence). DNA of the CDR3: TGTGCCAGCAGTTCCCGAAGCGGGAGCTCCTACAATGAGCAGTTCTTC. Protein: CASSSRSGSSYNEQFF.

This clonotype was observed a few times. The gene calls are TRBV19 and TRBJ2-2; D is unclear. Trimming took 5 bases from V and 8 from J, leaving 12 bases between them. Germline CDR1 reads LNHDA; CDR2 reads SQIVND (reference sequence). The CDR3 contains 13 residues. CDR3 residues: CASSQAWGGELFF. In DNA form, the CDR3 reads TGTGCCAGTAGTCAAGCCTGGGGTGGGGAGCTGTTTTTT.

A note on this clonotype: With a much larger clone just one base away, this may be a read error. V and J are TRBV27 and TRBJ2-5; D may be TRBD2 (5 bases). Matching the DNA end better, TRBJ2-7 makes the J call doubtful. Germline CDR1 and CDR2: MNHEY and SMNVEV (reference sequence). The CDR3 contains 14 residues. Here the CDR3 reads CTSSLNSAVYEQYF. The CDR3 DNA is TGTACCAGCAGTTTAAATAGCGCCGTCTACGAGCAGTACTTC.

V gene TRBV2 combines with J gene TRBJ2-4; D unclear. The J call is in doubt because the DNA end fits TRBJ2-7 better. Germline V gives CDR1 SNHLY, CDR2 FYNNEI. The CDR3 spans 13 residues. This chain's CDR3 is CAGGQFRGHEQYF. CDR3 coding DNA: TGTGCCGGTGGGCAGTTTCGTGGGCACGAGCAGTACTTC.

This chain connects TRBV4-2 to TRBJ2-7; maybe TRBD2 (7 bases). Germline V gives CDR1 LGHNA, CDR2 YNFKEQ. Trimming took off 1 base at V and 3 bases at J, with 16 bases between the two ends. The CDR3 has 16 residues. The CDR3 here is CASSQGGAGANYEQYF. DNA for the CDR3: TGTGCCAGCAGCCAAGGAGGTGCGGGGGCGAACTACGAGCAGTACTTC.

As for this clonotype: Relative to the germline gene, one junction end is altered; a read error may explain this. This rearrangement joins TRBV10-3 to TRBJ2-1; D remains ambiguous. The CDR3 loop spans 13 amino acids. Germline V gives CDR1 ENHRY, CDR2 SYGVKD. As DNA, the CDR3 is TGTGCCATCGGTGACTCCAACCCTCAGGAGCAGTTCTTC. This gives the protein CAIGDSNPQEQFF.

The chain is built from TRBV7-9 and TRBJ2-7; D perhaps matches TRBD2 (6 bases). The germline V gene has CDR1 SEHNR and CDR2 FQNEAQ (reference sequence). CDR3 length equals 13 residues. The ends were cut back, 10 bases at V and 2 bases at J, with 15 bases in the middle. Here the CDR3 reads CATSKAGPYEQYF. The CDR3 bases are TGTGCCACCTCCAAGGCGGGGCCCTACGAGCAGTACTTC.

V gene TRBV21-1 combines with J gene TRBJ1-6. TRBV21-1 is classified as a pseudogene. CDR3 size: 15 residues. CDR3 in amino acids: CASSKAGGCNSPLHF. CDR3 DNA: TGTGCCAGCAGCAAAGCGGGAGGTTGCAATTCACCCCTCCACTTT.